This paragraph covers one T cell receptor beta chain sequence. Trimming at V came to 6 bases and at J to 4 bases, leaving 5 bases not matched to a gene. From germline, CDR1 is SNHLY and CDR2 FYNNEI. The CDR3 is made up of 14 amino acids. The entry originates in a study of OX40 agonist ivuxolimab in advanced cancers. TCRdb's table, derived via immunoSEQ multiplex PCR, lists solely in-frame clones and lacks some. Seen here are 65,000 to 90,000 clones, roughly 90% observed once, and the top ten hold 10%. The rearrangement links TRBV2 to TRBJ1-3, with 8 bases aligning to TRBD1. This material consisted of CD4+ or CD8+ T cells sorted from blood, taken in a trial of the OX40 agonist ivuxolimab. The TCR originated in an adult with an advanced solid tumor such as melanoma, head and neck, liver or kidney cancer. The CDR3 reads CASRNRGSGNTIYF. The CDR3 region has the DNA TGTGCCAGCAGGAACAGGGGGTCGGGAAACACCATATATTTT.